This T cell receptor beta chain stems from a study of identical twins. Whole-study findings and limits: Alpha sequences that were out-of-frame and twin-shared showed an excess of low generation probability.

All donors were healthy, and all were Caucasian. TCRdb used MiXCR to reprocess the 5' RACE reads, holding one entry per CDR3 protein. The table shows under 900,000 distinct CDR3 sequences, with roughly an eighth occurring only once. As concerns this clonotype: Its specificity is unknown.

The CDR3 has 19 residues. The germline CDR1 and CDR2 sequences are KGHDR and SFDVKD. Unmatched junction bases numbered 17, after V lost 5 bases and J lost 6 bases. These data also formed part of another study, on yellow fever vaccine responses in identical twins.

The clonotype originates from a woman aged 18-30 years in good health. The chain joins TRBV24-1 to TRBJ2-2, with 10 bases that match TRBD1. Material: PBMCs. DNA for the CDR3: TGTGCCACCAGTGGAAATGGTTCGCCGGGACAGGGGCAGGCCGGGGAGCTGTTTTTT. Amino acid sequence: CATSGNGSPGQGQAGELFF.